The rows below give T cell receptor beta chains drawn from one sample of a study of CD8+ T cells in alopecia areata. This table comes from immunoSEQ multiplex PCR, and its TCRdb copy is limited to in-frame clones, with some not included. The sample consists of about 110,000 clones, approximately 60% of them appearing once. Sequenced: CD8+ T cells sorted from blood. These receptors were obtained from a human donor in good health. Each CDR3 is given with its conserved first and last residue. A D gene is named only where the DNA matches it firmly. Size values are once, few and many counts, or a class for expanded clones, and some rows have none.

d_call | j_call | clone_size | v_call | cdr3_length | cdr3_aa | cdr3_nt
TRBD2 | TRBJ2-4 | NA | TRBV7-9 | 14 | CASSATSGKNIQYF | TGTGCCAGCAGCGCAACTAGCGGCAAAAACATTCAGTACTTC
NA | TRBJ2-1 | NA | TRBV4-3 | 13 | CASSQDLANEQFF | TGCGCCAGCAGCCAAGATCTTGCCAATGAGCAGTTCTTC
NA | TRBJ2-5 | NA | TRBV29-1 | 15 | CSVGGESVPLNDQYF | TGCAGCGTTGGGGGGGAATCCGTCCCGCTCAATGACCAGTACTTC
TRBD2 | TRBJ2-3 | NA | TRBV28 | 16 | CASSLLLAGSTDTQYF | TGTGCCAGCAGTTTATTGTTAGCGGGGAGCACAGATACGCAGTATTTT
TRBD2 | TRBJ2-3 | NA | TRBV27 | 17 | CASSFSLLAGGPDTQYF | TGTGCCAGCAGTTTCTCCCTTCTAGCGGGGGGCCCAGATACGCAGTATTTT
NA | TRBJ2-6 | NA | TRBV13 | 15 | CASSLAWVGANVLTF | TGTGCCAGCAGCTTAGCTTGGGTCGGGGCCAACGTCCTGACTTTC
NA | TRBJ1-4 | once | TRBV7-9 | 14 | CASSPDESGEKLFF | TGTGCCAGCAGCCCGGACGAGTCGGGGGAAAAACTGTTTTTT
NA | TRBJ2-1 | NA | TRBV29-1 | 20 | CSVEDEFGGTESLSYNEQFF | TGCAGCGTTGAAGACGAATTTGGGGGGACGGAGAGCCTTTCCTACAATGAGCAGTTCTTC
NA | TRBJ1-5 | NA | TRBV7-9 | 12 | CASSSRNQPQHF | TGTGCCAGCAGCTCACGAAATCAGCCCCAGCATTTT
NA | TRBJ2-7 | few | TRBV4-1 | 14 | CASSQEGGSYEQYF | TGCGCCAGCAGCCAAGAAGGGGGCTCCTACGAGCAGTACTTC
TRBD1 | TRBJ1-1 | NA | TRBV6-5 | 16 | CASSYRTGDLNTEAFF | TGTGCCAGCAGTTACCGGACAGGGGACCTGAACACTGAAGCTTTCTTT
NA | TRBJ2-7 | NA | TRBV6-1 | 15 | CASRLVGDGAYEQYF | TGTGCCAGCAGGCTTGTAGGGGACGGAGCCTACGAGCAGTACTTC
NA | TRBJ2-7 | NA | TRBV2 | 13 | CASSVKGAYEQYF | TGTGCCAGCAGTGTCAAGGGGGCCTACGAGCAGTACTTC
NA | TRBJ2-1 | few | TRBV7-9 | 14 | CASSLNVKGGEQFF | TGTGCCAGCAGCTTAAACGTAAAAGGGGGTGAGCAGTTCTTC
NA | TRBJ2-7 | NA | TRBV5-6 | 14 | CASSLGTSSYEQYF | TGTGCCAGCAGCTTAGGGACCAGCTCCTACGAGCAGTACTTC
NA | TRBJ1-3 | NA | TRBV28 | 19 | CASSFFFEDASKGGNTIYF | TGTGCCAGCAGTTTTTTCTTCGAGGACGCCTCTAAAGGTGGAAACACCATATATTTT
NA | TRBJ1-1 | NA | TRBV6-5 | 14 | CASRPPGLNTEAFF | TGTGCCAGCAGACCCCCAGGGTTGAACACTGAAGCTTTCTTT
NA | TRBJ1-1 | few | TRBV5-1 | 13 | CASSLPDGDEAFF | TGCGCCAGCAGCTTGCCCGACGGGGATGAGGCTTTCTTT
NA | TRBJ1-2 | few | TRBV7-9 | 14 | CASSLGGADYGYTF | TGTGCCAGCAGCTTAGGGGGAGCGGACTATGGCTACACCTTC
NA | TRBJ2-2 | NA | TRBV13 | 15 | CASSPTGNPTGELFF | TGTGCCAGCAGCCCAACAGGGAACCCCACCGGGGAGCTGTTTTTT
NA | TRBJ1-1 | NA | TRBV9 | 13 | CASSVDGGSEAFF | TGTGCCAGCAGCGTAGATGGCGGCAGTGAAGCTTTCTTT
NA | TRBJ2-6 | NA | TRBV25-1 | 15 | CASSPTDSGANVLTF | TGTGCCAGCAGTCCGACAGATTCTGGGGCCAACGTCCTGACTTTC
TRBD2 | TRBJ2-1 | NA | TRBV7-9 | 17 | CASSEARLAGNYNEQFF | TGTGCCAGCAGCGAAGCGAGACTAGCGGGGAACTACAATGAGCAGTTCTTC
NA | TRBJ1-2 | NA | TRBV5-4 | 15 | CASSDGPTGVYGYTF | TGTGCCAGCAGCGACGGTCCCACTGGAGTCTATGGCTACACCTTC
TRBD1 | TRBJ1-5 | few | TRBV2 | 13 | CASKDRGRQPQHF | TGTGCCAGCAAGGACAGGGGGCGGCAGCCCCAGCATTTT
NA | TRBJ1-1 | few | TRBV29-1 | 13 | CSGTGSWTTEAFF | TGCAGCGGAACAGGGAGTTGGACCACTGAAGCTTTCTTT
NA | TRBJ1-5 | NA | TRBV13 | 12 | CASSTGRQPQHF | TGTGCCAGCAGCACAGGGAGACAGCCCCAGCATTTT
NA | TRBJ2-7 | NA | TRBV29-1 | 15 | CSVEAWGILSYEQYF | TGCAGCGTTGAAGCGTGGGGGATTCTAAGCTACGAGCAGTACTTC
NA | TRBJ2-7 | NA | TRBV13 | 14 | CASSKKGHTYEQYF | TGTGCCAGCAGCAAGAAGGGACATACCTACGAGCAGTACTTC
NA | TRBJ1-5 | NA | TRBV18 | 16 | CASSPDQGYSNQPQHF | TGTGCCAGCTCACCCGACCAAGGATATAGCAATCAGCCCCAGCATTTT
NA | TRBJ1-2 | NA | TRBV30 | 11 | CALGHLDGYTF | TGTGCCTTGGGACATCTCGATGGCTACACCTTC
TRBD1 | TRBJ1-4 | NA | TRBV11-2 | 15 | CASSSGQLLREKLFF | TGTGCCAGCAGCTCGGGACAGCTCCTTCGTGAAAAACTGTTTTTT
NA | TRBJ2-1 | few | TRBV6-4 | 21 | CASSDSSPGTQGGPGGGEQFF | TGTGCCAGCAGTGACTCGAGTCCGGGGACACAAGGGGGCCCCGGCGGGGGTGAGCAGTTCTTC
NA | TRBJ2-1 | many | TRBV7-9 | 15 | CASSQDFGGTNEQFF | TGCGCCAGCAGCCAAGATTTCGGGGGAACCAATGAGCAGTTCTTC
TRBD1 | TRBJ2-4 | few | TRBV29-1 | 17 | CSVEDRGTGTVENIQYF | TGCAGCGTTGAAGATAGGGGAACCGGGACAGTAGAGAACATTCAGTACTTC
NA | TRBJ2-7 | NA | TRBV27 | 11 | CASSLGGEQYF | TGTGCCAGCAGTTTAGGTGGCGAGCAGTACTTC
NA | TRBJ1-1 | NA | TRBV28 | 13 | CASSLLGNTEAFF | TGTGCCAGCAGTTTATTGGGGAACACTGAAGCTTTCTTT
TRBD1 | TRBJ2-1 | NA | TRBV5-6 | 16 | CASSVQGYLSYNEQFF | TGTGCCAGCAGCGTACAGGGGTACCTCTCCTACAATGAGCAGTTCTTC
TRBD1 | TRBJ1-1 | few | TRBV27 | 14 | CASSFGGGVTEAFF | TGTGCCAGCAGTTTTGGAGGGGGCGTCACTGAAGCTTTCTTT
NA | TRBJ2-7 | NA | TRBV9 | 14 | CASSVSSGSYEQYF | TGTGCCAGCAGCGTAAGTAGCGGTTCCTACGAGCAGTACTTC
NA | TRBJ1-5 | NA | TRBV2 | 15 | CASSEARRGGQPQHF | TGTGCCAGCAGTGAAGCTCGGAGGGGGGGTCAGCCCCAGCATTTT
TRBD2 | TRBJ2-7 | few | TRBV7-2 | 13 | CASRSGGAYEQYF | TGTGCCAGCCGGAGCGGGGGGGCATACGAGCAGTACTTC
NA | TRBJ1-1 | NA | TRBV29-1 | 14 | CSVDGDGWNTEAFF | TGCAGCGTTGATGGAGACGGATGGAACACTGAAGCTTTCTTT
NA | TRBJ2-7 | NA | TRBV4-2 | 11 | CASSQRDEQYF | TGTGCCAGCAGCCAGAGAGACGAGCAGTACTTC
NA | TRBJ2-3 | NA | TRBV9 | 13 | CASSVGSTDTQYF | TGTGCCAGCAGCGTAGGCTCCACAGATACGCAGTATTTT
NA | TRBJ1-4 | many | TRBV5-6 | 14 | CASSLIATNEKLFF | TGTGCCAGCAGCTTGATTGCAACTAATGAAAAACTGTTTTTT
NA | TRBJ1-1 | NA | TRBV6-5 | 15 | CASSYSGELNTEAFF | TGTGCCAGCAGTTACAGTGGGGAGCTGAACACTGAAGCTTTCTTT
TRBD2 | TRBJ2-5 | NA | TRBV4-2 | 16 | CASSPGGTWVQETQYF | TGTGCCAGCAGCCCGGGGGGTACCTGGGTCCAAGAGACCCAGTACTTC
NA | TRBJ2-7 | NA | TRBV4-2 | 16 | CASSQDIGAVSYEQYF | TGTGCCAGCAGCCAAGATATCGGGGCGGTCTCCTACGAGCAGTACTTC
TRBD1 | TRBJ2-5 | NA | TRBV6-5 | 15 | CASSYAKQGWETQYF | TGTGCCAGCAGTTACGCCAAACAGGGGTGGGAGACCCAGTACTTC
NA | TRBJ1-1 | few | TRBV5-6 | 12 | CASSLPGTEAFF | TGTGCCAGCAGCTTGCCGGGCACTGAAGCTTTCTTT
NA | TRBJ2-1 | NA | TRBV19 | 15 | CASDGGLSSYNEQFF | TGTGCCAGTGACGGGGGATTGAGCTCCTACAATGAGCAGTTCTTC
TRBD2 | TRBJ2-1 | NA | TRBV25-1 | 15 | CASSEKAGAENEQFF | TGTGCCAGCAGTGAAAAAGCGGGGGCAGAGAATGAGCAGTTCTTC
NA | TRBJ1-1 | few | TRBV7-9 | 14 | CASSLDRANTEAFF | TGCGCCAGCAGCCTTGACCGAGCGAACACTGAAGCTTTCTTT
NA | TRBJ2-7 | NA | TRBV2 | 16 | CASSASGRGMRYEQYF | TGTGCCAGCAGTGCTTCGGGGAGGGGGATGAGGTACGAGCAGTACTTC
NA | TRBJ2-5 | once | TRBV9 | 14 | CASSVGGAGETQYF | TGTGCCAGCAGCGTAGGAGGGGCCGGCGAGACCCAGTACTTC
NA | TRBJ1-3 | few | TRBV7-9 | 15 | CASSWGAGSGNTIYF | TGTGCCAGCAGCTGGGGGGCCGGCTCTGGAAACACCATATATTTT
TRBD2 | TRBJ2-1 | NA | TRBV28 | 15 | CASSFIRGGLNEQFF | TGTGCCAGCAGTTTTATCCGGGGGGGCTTAAATGAGCAGTTCTTC